A selection of T cell receptor beta chains follows, all from one sample in a study of T cell repertoires in cytomegalovirus infection. These receptors' antigens are unknown. TCRdb re-analysed the reads in MiXCR, keeping a single row per CDR3 protein. The data hold more than 90,000 distinct CDR3 sequences, with around 10% observed a single time. The sequenced sample consisted of PBMCs, sequenced either directly or after in vitro stimulation (not recorded which). The source of these receptors is a human donor in good health (CMV status not recorded). Some clones in this sample may be carry-over from other donors' samples. Both conserved end residues are part of each CDR3.

j_gene,v_gene,CDR3aa
TRBJ2-2,TRBV12-3/TRBV12-4,CASSLPDRGNTGELFF
TRBJ2-3,TRBV12-3/TRBV12-4,CASSQRGPSTDTQYF
TRBJ2-5,TRBV5-1,CASSAQPQETQYF
TRBJ2-7,TRBV2,CASSWPPGTLYEQYF
TRBJ1-5,TRBV11-2,CASSFGLNQPQHF
TRBJ2-1,TRBV11-2,CASSSRASGGYEQFF
TRBJ2-3,TRBV11-3,CASSWREGPTDTQYF
TRBJ1-3,TRBV7-2,CASSLGIGLGGNTIYF
TRBJ2-5,TRBV9,CASSDGLAGEAQETQYF
TRBJ1-2,TRBV11-3,CASSFAGYGYTF
TRBJ2-3,TRBV27,CASSPTSGRAADTQYF
TRBJ2-1,TRBV7-9,CASSMETTPWGQFF
TRBJ2-2,TRBV6-2/TRBV6-3,CATLKTFRTGELFF
TRBJ1-5,TRBV7-8,CASSLGQGAGQPQHF
TRBJ1-6,TRBV9,CASSRGDTSPLHF
TRBJ2-1,TRBV12-3/TRBV12-4,CASSLAQPGRDEQFF
TRBJ1-1,TRBV7-8,CASSLVLKNTEAFF
TRBJ1-2,TRBV2,CASLLRGGYTF
TRBJ2-5,TRBV4-1,CASRKLPITQETQYF
TRBJ2-3,TRBV7-6,CASSLGGARTDTQYF
TRBJ2-5,TRBV15,CATGSSGPQETQYF
TRBJ1-2,TRBV7-3,CASSARQGGRGYTF
TRBJ2-3,TRBV11-2,CASSEGQGDTDTQYF
TRBJ1-2,TRBV7-9,CASSSGTRSGYTF
TRBJ2-5,TRBV6-2/TRBV6-3,CASTFTTGEYQETQYF
TRBJ1-1,TRBV7-9,CASSSGQMNTEAFF
TRBJ2-7,TRBV6-2/TRBV6-3,CASSLRTGIYEQYF
TRBJ2-1,TRBV7-2,CASSVNRGNEQFF
TRBJ1-2,TRBV20-1,CSAQTANYGYTF
TRBJ1-1,TRBV11-3,CASSLGAGFAEAFF
TRBJ2-3,TRBV20-1,CSQGGAGGRDTQYF
TRBJ1-1,TRBV29-1,CSVEGLGGFAEAFF